This T cell receptor beta chain is drawn from a study of response to subunit inactivated influenza vaccine. This clonotype was detected only a few times. Antigen unknown. The germline gives CDR1 MGHRA, CDR2 YSYEKL. The CDR3 sequence is 16 residues long. Germline trimming cut 0 bases from V and 7 bases from J; bases unmatched to any gene: 7. General observations from the study: Each seasonal flu vaccination may recruit only limited new T cells, authors suggested.

A single record per CDR3 protein comes from TCRdb applying MiXCR to the RT-PCR reads. The sample has under 750,000 distinct CDR3 sequences, 12% seen once. This specimen was PBMCs from blood, taken on the day of vaccination. The V call is TRBV4-1, the J call TRBJ2-1; 9 bases fit TRBD1. This TCR was sampled from a man aged 50-60 years who received an inactivated influenza vaccine. In DNA, the CDR3 is TGCGCCAGCAGCCAAGATAATGGACAGGGGAGAAATGAGCAGTTCTTC. Translated, it gives CASSQDNGQGRNEQFF.